This note documents a single T cell receptor (beta chain) sequence. As originally analysed: Amplification with reference gene primers provided the estimates of nucleated cell counts. Only in-frame clones appear in the TCRdb table, and some are missing; sequencing was by immunoSEQ multiplex PCR. D and trimming were read from the DNA, whereas the V and J calls and clone size are those reported in that table. Here the sample spans 25,000 to 35,000 clones, 83% being singletons. These data originate in a study of blood T cell repertoires in COVID-19. Whole-study context: Acute and convalescent COVID-19 specimens originated in the United States, Italy and Spain. T cells, B-cell-depleted T cells, or PBMCs supplied cDNA or gDNA.

The ends were cut back, 1 base at V and 0 bases at J, with 25 bases in the middle. This CDR3 is built from 20 residues. The V gene's germline CDR1 is SGHRS and CDR2 YFSETQ. Material: peripheral blood. This TCR came from a man between 65 and 85 years old with active COVID-19. The rearrangement uses TRBV5-1 and TRBJ2-5; D may be TRBD2 (6 bases). CDR3: CASSLRSSWSGRSYQETQYF. In nucleotides, the CDR3 is TGCGCCAGCAGCTTGCGGAGTTCCTGGAGCGGGCGCAGCTACCAAGAGACCCAGTACTTC.